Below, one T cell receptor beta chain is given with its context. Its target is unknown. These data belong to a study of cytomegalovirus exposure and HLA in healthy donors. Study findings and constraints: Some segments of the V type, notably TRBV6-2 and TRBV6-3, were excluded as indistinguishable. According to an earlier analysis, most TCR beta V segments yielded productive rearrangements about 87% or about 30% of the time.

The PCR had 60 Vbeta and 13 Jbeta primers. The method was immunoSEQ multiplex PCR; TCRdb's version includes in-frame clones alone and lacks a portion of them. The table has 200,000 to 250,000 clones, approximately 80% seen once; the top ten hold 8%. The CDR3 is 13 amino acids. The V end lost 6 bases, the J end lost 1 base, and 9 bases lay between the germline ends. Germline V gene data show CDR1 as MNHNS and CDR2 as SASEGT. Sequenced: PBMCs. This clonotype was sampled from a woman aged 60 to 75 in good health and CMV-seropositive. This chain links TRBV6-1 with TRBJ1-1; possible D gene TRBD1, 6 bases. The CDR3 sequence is CASREQGNTEAFF. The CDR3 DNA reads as TGTGCCAGCAGAGAACAGGGGAACACTGAAGCTTTCTTT.